This is a list of T cell receptor beta chains from one sample in a study of T cell repertoires in cytomegalovirus infection. TCRdb redid the calling of the reads with MiXCR, one entry per CDR3 protein. The table records 200,000 to 250,000 distinct CDR3 sequences, over 20% of them present only once. Material: CD8+ T cells from PBMCs. These receptors all stem from a human donor in good health (CMV status not recorded). Some clones in this sample may be carry-over from other donors' samples. The CDR3 runs from the conserved cysteine through the conserved F or W. The D gene is left open where the match is weak. Size is omitted from some rows. Given values are once, few, many or a class for expanded clones.

>TRBV29-1|-|TRBJ2-2|-|15
TGCAGCGTTGACCTACAGGGCACGAACACCGGGGAGCTGTTTTTT
CSVDLQGTNTGELFF
>TRBV7-8|many|TRBJ1-6|-|16
TGTGCCAGCAGCTTATTAGGGGAGTCCTATAATTCACCCCTCCACTTT
CASSLLGESYNSPLHF
>TRBV12-5|few|TRBJ2-5|TRBD1|15
TGTGCTAGTGGTTTGGCCGGGACAGAACAAGAGACCCAGTACTTC
CASGLAGTEQETQYF
>TRBV29-1|-|TRBJ1-1|TRBD1|15
TGCAGCGTTAAGGACAGGCTGACGATGAACACTGAAGCTTTCTTT
CSVKDRLTMNTEAFF
>TRBV28|many|TRBJ2-1|-|18
TGTGCCAGCACCTACTGGGGAAGCGGGCCCCACTCCTACAATGAGCAGTTCTTC
CASTYWGSGPHSYNEQFF
>TRBV15|-|TRBJ2-1|-|11
TGTGCCACCAGCAGAGGGTGGCAGCAGTTCTTC
CATSRGWQQFF
>TRBV5-1|-|TRBJ1-2|-|13
TGCGCCAGCAGGTCCGACAGGAGCTATGGCTACACCTTC
CASRSDRSYGYTF
>TRBV7-2|many|TRBJ2-3|-|13
TGTGCCAGCCTGGGCCCGAGCACAGATACGCAGTATTTT
CASLGPSTDTQYF
>TRBV20-1|-|TRBJ2-2|TRBD1|17
TGCAGTGCTAGAGGGGTAAACAGGGGCGCAGACACCGGGGAGCTGTTTTTT
CSARGVNRGADTGELFF
>TRBV4-1|many|TRBJ1-1|TRBD1|15
TGCGCCAGCAGCCAGTCAGGGGGTAAGATCACTGAAGCTTTCTTT
CASSQSGGKITEAFF
>TRBV6-5|-|TRBJ1-6|-|13
TGTGCCAGCAGTTACCTTAGTGATTCACCCCTCCACTTT
CASSYLSDSPLHF
>TRBV7-9|many|TRBJ2-1|TRBD1|16
TGTGCCAGCAGCTTAGAGGGGGCTAGTTCGTACAATGAGCAGTTCTTC
CASSLEGASSYNEQFF
>TRBV7-6|many|TRBJ1-2|-|12
TGTGCCAGCAGCGCGAATTCGTTGGGCTACACCTTC
CASSANSLGYTF
>TRBV5-6|-|TRBJ2-7|-|13
TGTGCCAGCAGCTCCACGATCTCCTACGAGCAGTACTTC
CASSSTISYEQYF
>TRBV25-1|few|TRBJ2-7|-|13
TGTGCCAGCAGTGGGTACAGGGTCGACGAGCAGTACTTC
CASSGYRVDEQYF
>TRBV7-8|many|TRBJ2-3|-|16
TGTGCCAGCAGCCATTTCGGTACAGGTAGCACAGATACGCAGTATTTT
CASSHFGTGSTDTQYF
>TRBV27|-|TRBJ1-1|TRBD1|15
TGTGCCAGCAGCCTGGACAGGGTCATGAACACTGAAGCTTTCTTT
CASSLDRVMNTEAFF
>TRBV28|many|TRBJ1-6|-|12
TGTGCCAGCGGGGAGGGGCCTTCACCCCTCCACTTT
CASGEGPSPLHF
>TRBV7-9|medium-sized|TRBJ1-1|-|14
TGTGCCAGCAGCGATACGGTCACCTTTACTGAAGCTTTCTTT
CASSDTVTFTEAFF
>TRBV20-1|few|TRBJ1-5|-|13
TGCAGTGCTGGCGGACCGACCGGGCAGCCCCAGCATTTT
CSAGGPTGQPQHF
>TRBV7-6|many|TRBJ1-4|-|13
TGTGCCAGCAGCTCCCGCACTAATGAAAAACTGTTTTTT
CASSSRTNEKLFF
>TRBV4-1|few|TRBJ1-1|-|15
TGCGCCAGCAGCCAAGGAGCATCTATGAACACTGAAGCTTTCTTT
CASSQGASMNTEAFF
>TRBV10-2|-|TRBJ1-1|-|14
TGCGCCAGCAGTGACTCGGACACGAACACTGAAGCTTTCTTT
CASSDSDTNTEAFF
>TRBV29-1|few|TRBJ2-3|-|10
TGCAGCGTTGGGGGGGATACGCAGTATTTT
CSVGGDTQYF
>TRBV2|-|TRBJ1-1|-|16
TGTGCCAGCAGCTCGCTGCCTGTCGGCCAGAACACTGAAGCTTTCTTT
CASSSLPVGQNTEAFF
>TRBV20-1|once|TRBJ1-2|TRBD1|13
TGCAGTGCAAGACAGGGTCTGAGCTATGGCTACACCTTC
CSARQGLSYGYTF
>TRBV7-8|many|TRBJ2-5|-|14
TGTGCCAGCAGCTTGGCCGGGCCCGAAGGGACCCAGTACTTC
CASSLAGPEGTQYF
>TRBV3-1|-|TRBJ2-5|TRBD2|15
TGTGCCAGCAGTCGGACTAGCGGGGGACAAGAGACCCAGTACTTC
CASSRTSGGQETQYF
>TRBV19|-|TRBJ2-3|TRBD1|15
TGTGCCAGTAGTAGCGGGACAGGGTGGACAGATACGCAGTATTTT
CASSSGTGWTDTQYF
>TRBV25-1|-|TRBJ1-6|-|15
TGTGCCACCGGAGGGGTAGGCTCCTATAATTCACCCCTCCACTTT
CATGGVGSYNSPLHF
>TRBV12-3/TRBV12-4|many|TRBJ2-7|TRBD1|14
TGTGCCAGCAGTTTTGCCGGGACAGGCTACGAGCAGTACTTC
CASSFAGTGYEQYF
>TRBV5-1|-|TRBJ2-5|-|14
TGCGCCAGCAGCATCGGTGACAGGCAAGAGACCCAGTACTTC
CASSIGDRQETQYF
>TRBV29-1|-|TRBJ2-7|-|13
TGCAGCGTTGACAGTGAAAACTCCTACGAGCAGTACTTC
CSVDSENSYEQYF
>TRBV4-2|-|TRBJ2-5|-|16
TGTGCCAGCAGCCAAGATCCGGGACACATCCAAGAGACCCAGTACTTC
CASSQDPGHIQETQYF
>TRBV7-2|-|TRBJ2-3|TRBD2|17
TGTGCCAGCAGCTTAGAAGGGCGGGGGGCTAGCACAGATACGCAGTATTTT
CASSLEGRGASTDTQYF
>TRBV7-9|many|TRBJ1-4|-|15
TGTGCCAGCAGCCCGCGGGATACCCTTAATGAAAAACTGTTTTTT
CASSPRDTLNEKLFF
>TRBV12-3/TRBV12-4|-|TRBJ1-4|-|13
TGTGCCAGCAGTTTAGGGGGGGCGGAAGAACTGTTTTTT
CASSLGGAEELFF
>TRBV20-1|-|TRBJ2-1|-|13
TGCAGTGCTAGGGGTATTCTGGTCTATGAGCAGTTCTTC
CSARGILVYEQFF
>TRBV7-8|-|TRBJ1-5|TRBD1|17
TGTGCCAGCAGCTTAGCGGGGACAGGGAGGGTCAGTCAGCCCCAGCATTTT
CASSLAGTGRVSQPQHF
>TRBV19|few|TRBJ1-5|-|15
TGTGCCAGTAAACTCGTCAGGAACGGTGATCAGCCCCAGCATTTT
CASKLVRNGDQPQHF
>TRBV2|-|TRBJ2-1|-|14
TGTGCCAGCAGTGAAACCCGGGCCGGCAATGAGCAGTTCTTC
CASSETRAGNEQFF
>TRBV6-6|-|TRBJ2-7|TRBD1|15
TGTGCCAGCAGTTACACTGGACAGGATTACCACGAGCAGTACTTC
CASSYTGQDYHEQYF
>TRBV7-6|-|TRBJ2-1|-|13
TGTGCCAGCAGCTTAGACATTACCAATGAGCAGTTCTTC
CASSLDITNEQFF
>TRBV7-6|many|TRBJ2-7|-|15
TGTGCCAGCAGCTTAGAATTGGGAGGTGTCTACGAGCAGTACTTC
CASSLELGGVYEQYF
>TRBV11-2|-|TRBJ2-2|-|12
TGTGCCAGCCTCGGGGGCGCCGGGGAGCTGTTTTTT
CASLGGAGELFF
>TRBV20-1|-|TRBJ2-7|-|13
TGCAGTGCTAGTGGGCAGGGGATAGACGAGCAGTACTTC
CSASGQGIDEQYF
>TRBV20-1|-|TRBJ2-1|TRBD2|13
TGCAGTGCTAGTCGGGCTAGCGGGGATGAGCAGTTCTTC
CSASRASGDEQFF
>TRBV14|many|TRBJ2-7|-|20
TGTGCCAGCAGCCAAGAGTGGCCCCAAGGGCTTCCGGGAGAACCTAACGAGCAGTACTTC
CASSQEWPQGLPGEPNEQYF
>TRBV5-4|-|TRBJ1-2|-|15
TGTGCCAGCAGTTCCTCACCACAGGGACCTGAAGGCTACACCTTC
CASSSSPQGPEGYTF
>TRBV7-3|few|TRBJ2-2|-|15
TGTGCCAGCAGCTTCGGAGGGGGGCTGGCCGGGGAGCTGTTTTTT
CASSFGGGLAGELFF
>TRBV7-9|-|TRBJ2-7|-|15
TGTGCCAGCAGCCCGAGAGACAGGCCCTCCTACGAGCAGTACTTC
CASSPRDRPSYEQYF
>TRBV12-3/TRBV12-4|few|TRBJ2-2|-|12
TGTGCCAGCAGCCCCGGTGGTTCGGAGCTGTTTTTT
CASSPGGSELFF